Listed below are T cell receptor beta chains from one sample, sequenced in a study of T cell responses to AZD1222 COVID-19 vaccine. Using immunoSEQ multiplex PCR, the repertoire was profiled, and TCRdb retains in-frame clones only, with some absent. The sample lists some 120,000 clones; roughly 88% were seen once. Sequenced material: peripheral blood, taken on day 0 of AZD1222 vaccination. The source of these receptors is an adult in good health. CDR3s include the opening cysteine and the closing phenylalanine or tryptophan. Each record gives: D gene, clone size, V gene, J gene, CDR3 protein, CDR3 DNA. The D gene is left open where the match is weak. Part of the rows lack a size; the others show once, few, many or a class for expanded clones.

D: TRBD1
size: once
V: TRBV6-5
J: TRBJ1-2
CDR3: CASTRTGAPYGYTF
DNA: TGTGCCAGTACGAGGACAGGGGCCCCCTATGGCTACACCTTC

D: NA
size: NA
V: TRBV12-3/TRBV12-4
J: TRBJ2-1
CDR3: CASSFFDEQFF
DNA: TGTGCCAGCAGTTTTTTCGATGAGCAGTTCTTC

D: NA
size: NA
V: TRBV5-1
J: TRBJ1-1
CDR3: CASSLAGNTEAFF
DNA: TGCGCCAGCAGCTTGGCAGGGAACACTGAAGCTTTCTTT

D: TRBD1
size: few
V: TRBV30
J: TRBJ1-2
CDR3: CAWSNPGQDVNYGYTF
DNA: TGTGCCTGGAGTAACCCGGGACAGGATGTGAACTATGGCTACACCTTC

D: NA
size: NA
V: TRBV28
J: TRBJ1-1
CDR3: CASELLGDTEAFF
DNA: TGTGCCAGCGAACTTTTGGGGGACACTGAAGCTTTCTTT

D: TRBD1
size: few
V: TRBV24-1
J: TRBJ1-2
CDR3: CATSVPGQGALNGYTF
DNA: TGTGCCACCAGTGTCCCGGGACAGGGGGCTCTAAATGGCTACACCTTC

D: NA
size: NA
V: TRBV27
J: TRBJ1-5
CDR3: CASSLVGSNQPQHF
DNA: TGTGCCAGCAGTTTAGTTGGTAGCAATCAGCCCCAGCATTTT

D: TRBD1
size: NA
V: TRBV28
J: TRBJ1-2
CDR3: CASSSLTRQGAGYTF
DNA: TGTGCCAGCAGCTCCCTTACCCGACAGGGGGCTGGCTACACCTTC

D: TRBD2
size: NA
V: TRBV7-9
J: TRBJ2-7
CDR3: CASSPRLAGDEQYF
DNA: TGTGCCAGCAGCCCAAGACTAGCGGGGGACGAGCAGTACTTC

D: NA
size: NA
V: TRBV6-1
J: TRBJ2-7
CDR3: CASSEEWLDIYEQYF
DNA: TGTGCCAGCAGTGAAGAGTGGCTAGACATCTACGAGCAGTACTTC

D: TRBD1
size: NA
V: TRBV27
J: TRBJ2-7
CDR3: CASRPPGQSYEQYF
DNA: TGTGCCAGCAGGCCACCGGGACAGTCCTACGAGCAGTACTTC

D: TRBD1
size: few
V: TRBV5-4
J: TRBJ1-3
CDR3: CASSPPPGQGAGNTIYF
DNA: TGTGCCAGCAGCCCACCCCCGGGACAGGGGGCTGGAAACACCATATATTTT

D: TRBD1
size: few
V: TRBV27
J: TRBJ1-5
CDR3: CASRRRTGIGDQPQHF
DNA: TGTGCCAGCCGACGAAGGACAGGGATAGGAGATCAGCCCCAGCATTTT

D: TRBD1
size: NA
V: TRBV3-1/TRBV3-2
J: TRBJ2-2
CDR3: CASRSGTGNTGELFF
DNA: TGTGCCAGCAGGTCCGGGACAGGGAACACCGGGGAGCTGTTTTTT

D: NA
size: NA
V: TRBV5-1
J: TRBJ1-1
CDR3: CASSGGTGNTEAFF
DNA: TGCGCCAGCAGCGGGGGAACAGGGAACACTGAAGCTTTCTTT

D: TRBD2
size: few
V: TRBV7-7
J: TRBJ2-1
CDR3: CASSPGLAAFNEQFF
DNA: TGTGCTAGCAGTCCCGGACTAGCTGCTTTCAATGAGCAGTTCTTC

D: NA
size: NA
V: TRBV7-2
J: TRBJ1-2
CDR3: CASSLDSQNYGYTF
DNA: TGTGCCAGCAGCTTAGATTCACAGAACTATGGCTACACCTTC

D: NA
size: NA
V: TRBV7-3
J: TRBJ1-1
CDR3: CASSLNRDRIAEAFF
DNA: TGTGCCAGCAGCTTAAATAGGGATAGGATCGCTGAAGCTTTCTTT

D: TRBD1
size: NA
V: TRBV6-4
J: TRBJ2-3
CDR3: CARPGGDTQYF
DNA: TGTGCCAGACCAGGGGGCGATACGCAGTATTTT

D: NA
size: NA
V: TRBV4-1
J: TRBJ2-1
CDR3: CASSHRGKFRGNEQFF
DNA: TGCGCCAGCAGCCATAGGGGGAAATTCCGGGGCAATGAGCAGTTCTTC

D: TRBD1
size: NA
V: TRBV4-3
J: TRBJ1-1
CDR3: CASSQDRGLKTEAFF
DNA: TGCGCCAGCAGCCAAGACAGGGGGCTAAAGACTGAAGCTTTCTTT

D: NA
size: NA
V: TRBV1
J: TRBJ2-1
CDR3: CTSSPWGLDEQFF
DNA: TGCACCAGCAGCCCGTGGGGGTTAGATGAGCAGTTCTTC

D: NA
size: NA
V: TRBV30
J: TRBJ1-1
CDR3: CAWSVRQATEAFF
DNA: TGTGCCTGGAGTGTACGACAGGCCACTGAAGCTTTCTTT

D: NA
size: NA
V: TRBV6-5
J: TRBJ1-5
CDR3: CASRLQARGDQPQHF
DNA: TGTGCCAGCAGATTACAGGCTCGGGGGGATCAGCCCCAGCATTTT

D: TRBD2
size: NA
V: TRBV28
J: TRBJ2-1
CDR3: CASLAVSSYNEQFF
DNA: TGTGCCAGCCTAGCGGTGAGCTCCTACAATGAGCAGTTCTTC

D: NA
size: NA
V: TRBV5-1
J: TRBJ1-6
CDR3: CASSLDWGDDSPLHF
DNA: TGCGCCAGCAGCTTGGACTGGGGAGACGATTCACCCCTCCACTTT

D: TRBD1
size: NA
V: TRBV3-1/TRBV3-2
J: TRBJ2-7
CDR3: CASSLIKTGKGYF
DNA: TGTGCCAGCAGTCTAATTAAGACAGGGAAGGGGTACTTC

D: NA
size: NA
V: TRBV19
J: TRBJ1-2
CDR3: CASSIETVGYTF
DNA: TGTGCCAGTAGTATAGAGACGGTCGGCTACACCTTC

D: TRBD2
size: NA
V: TRBV27
J: TRBJ2-3
CDR3: CASRGLGAGGQTDTQYF
DNA: TGTGCCAGCAGGGGCCTGGGAGCGGGGGGGCAGACAGATACGCAGTATTTT

D: NA
size: NA
V: TRBV27
J: TRBJ1-1
CDR3: CASSSRVAGGVAEAFF
DNA: TGTGCCAGCAGTTCCAGGGTTGCTGGGGGGGTCGCCGAAGCTTTCTTT

D: NA
size: once
V: TRBV3-1/TRBV3-2
J: TRBJ2-3
CDR3: CASSLRDPRTDTQYF
DNA: TGTGCCAGCAGCCTCCGGGACCCCCGCACAGATACGCAGTATTTT

D: NA
size: NA
V: TRBV18
J: TRBJ2-3
CDR3: CASSRGSTDTQYF
DNA: TGTGCCAGCTCAAGAGGGAGCACAGATACGCAGTATTTT

D: TRBD1
size: NA
V: TRBV4-2
J: TRBJ1-6
CDR3: CASSLRDRGTSNSPLHF
DNA: TGTGCCAGCAGCCTTCGGGACAGGGGTACAAGTAATTCACCCCTCCACTTT

D: NA
size: NA
V: TRBV14
J: TRBJ2-1
CDR3: CASSQDAGGEFF
DNA: TGTGCCAGCAGCCAAGATGCAGGGGGGGAGTTCTTC

D: NA
size: NA
V: TRBV18
J: TRBJ2-7
CDR3: CASSPTSLASSYEQYF
DNA: TGTGCCAGCTCACCAACGAGCCTAGCGTCTTCCTACGAGCAGTACTTC

D: NA
size: NA
V: TRBV29-1
J: TRBJ1-5
CDR3: CSVRNSNQPQHF
DNA: TGCAGCGTTCGGAATAGCAATCAGCCCCAGCATTTT

D: TRBD1
size: NA
V: TRBV19
J: TRBJ1-5
CDR3: CASSGGTGGAVIVQPQHF
DNA: TGTGCCAGTAGTGGGGGGACAGGGGGCGCGGTGATCGTTCAGCCCCAGCATTTT

D: TRBD2
size: NA
V: TRBV5-1
J: TRBJ2-3
CDR3: CASSLAREADTQYF
DNA: TGCGCCAGCAGCTTGGCTCGGGAGGCAGATACGCAGTATTTT

D: TRBD1
size: NA
V: TRBV5-4
J: TRBJ2-7
CDR3: CATSRGQKEQYF
DNA: TGTGCCACCTCAAGGGGGCAGAAAGAGCAGTACTTC

D: TRBD1
size: NA
V: TRBV6-2/TRBV6-3
J: TRBJ2-3
CDR3: CASSPRPGQGRNTQYF
DNA: TGTGCCAGCAGTCCACGGCCGGGACAGGGGAGAAATACGCAGTATTTT

D: NA
size: NA
V: TRBV30
J: TRBJ1-5
CDR3: CAWGIGAPDQPQHF
DNA: TGTGCCTGGGGGATTGGGGCACCGGATCAGCCCCAGCATTTT

D: NA
size: NA
V: TRBV28
J: TRBJ2-6
CDR3: CASSLLQRGANVLTF
DNA: TGTGCCAGCAGTTTACTCCAACGTGGGGCCAACGTCCTGACTTTC

D: NA
size: NA
V: TRBV12-3/TRBV12-4
J: TRBJ1-6
CDR3: CASSGIWQSPLHF
DNA: TGTGCCAGCAGTGGGATTTGGCAGTCACCCCTCCACTTT

D: NA
size: NA
V: TRBV18
J: TRBJ2-7
CDR3: CASSLNPDLEQYF
DNA: TGTGCCAGCTCACTAAACCCGGATCTCGAGCAGTACTTC